This T cell receptor (beta chain) was sequenced during a study of blood T cell repertoires in COVID-19. Looking at the study overall: COVID-19 samples collected from the United States, Italy and Spain covered acute and convalescent phases.

V trimming: 10 bases; J trimming: 5 bases; junction bases outside the gene matches: 19. This CDR3 comprises 17 residues. Germline lookup yields CDR1 LGHDT and CDR2 YNNKEL (reference sequence). Only in-frame clones appear in the TCRdb table, and some are missing; sequencing was by immunoSEQ multiplex PCR. The profile shows around 110,000 clones, 84% of them singletons. This clonotype was obtained from a human donor in a cohort sampled during active COVID-19. The sample consisted of peripheral blood. The rearrangement links TRBV3-1 (or the pseudogene TRBV3-2) to TRBJ2-7; TRBD2 matches at 11 bases. The CDR3 DNA reads as TGTGCCACCTACGAGGAGGGTCCGGGACTAGCGGTCCACGAGCAGTACTTC. Translation gives CATYEEGPGLAVHEQYF.